The 28 T cell receptor beta chains listed next were all sequenced from one sample in a study of blood T cell repertoires in COVID-19. Produced via immunoSEQ multiplex PCR; TCRdb's table is partial and in-frame only. The profile shows approximately 200,000 clones, approximately 90% of them singletons. Sequenced: PBMCs or T cells enriched from blood (not recorded which). These receptors all come from a young woman in a cohort exposed to, infected with or recovered from COVID-19 (not recorded which).

J is TRBJ2-2 and V is TRBV24-1, with TRBD1 matching over 9 bases. V shed 0 bases, J shed 5 bases, and the junction held 6 bases outside the gene matches. From germline, CDR1 is KGHDR and CDR2 SFDVKD. The CDR3 length is 17 residues. The CDR3 DNA follows: TGTGCCACCAGTGATTTGAGGGGACAGGGTAATACCGGGGAGCTGTTTTTT. Translated: CATSDLRGQGNTGELFF.

V and J are TRBV5-4 and TRBJ1-2, with D possibly being TRBD1 (5 bases). The CDR3 spans 15 residues. The germline V gene has CDR1 SGHNT and CDR2 YYREEE (reference sequence). The V end was cut by 0 bases, the J end by 6 bases, with 15 bases between. As DNA, the CDR3 is TGTGCCAGCAGCTTGGGGGGAGGGACGAGGAATGGCTACACCTTC. Residues: CASSLGGGTRNGYTF. Variable domain in full (rest from reference TRBV5-4 and TRBJ1-2): ETGVTQSPTHLIKTRGQQVTLRCSSQSGHNTVSWYQQALGQGPQFIFQYYREEENGRGNFPPRFSGLQFPNYSSELNVNALELDDSALYLCASSLGGGTRNGYTFGSGTRLTVV.

V is TRBV7-2 and J is TRBJ2-1, with D uncertain. V dropped 5 bases and J dropped 0 bases, with 20 bases sitting between them. The germline CDR1 and CDR2 sequences are SGHTA and FQGNSA. The CDR3 length is 18 residues. The CDR3 DNA is TGTGCCAGCAGCCGCCCCCCCGACTCGAGTAACTCCTACAATGAGCAGTTCTTC. It yields the protein CASSRPPDSSNSYNEQFF.

V gene TRBV5-6 combines with J gene TRBJ1-5; D unresolved. Germline CDR1 is SGHDT and CDR2 is YYEEEE. V gave up 4 bases and J gave up 4 bases, with 18 bases separating them. CDR3 size: 16 residues. CDR3 sequence: CASSISREWGNQPQHF. In nucleotides, the CDR3 is TGTGCCAGCAGCATAAGCCGGGAGTGGGGTAATCAGCCCCAGCATTTT.

The chain carries TRBV25-1 and TRBJ1-1; D gene unclear. Looked up from germline, CDR1 is MGHDK and CDR2 is SYGVNS. The CDR3 covers 13 residues. Trimming removed 7 bases at V and 4 bases at J, with 13 bases between. The CDR3 sequence: CASIFDEATEAFF. For the CDR3, the DNA is TGTGCCAGCATTTTTGACGAGGCCACTGAAGCTTTCTTT.

The V gene is TRBV2, the J gene TRBJ1-2; TRBD1 is a possible D gene (6 bases). Germline V gene data show CDR1 as SNHLY and CDR2 as FYNNEI. This CDR3 comprises 15 residues. The V end was cut by 2 bases, the J end by 3 bases, with 13 bases between. CDR3 sequence reads: CASSEIWTEDYGYTF. For the CDR3, the DNA is TGTGCCAGCAGTGAAATCTGGACAGAAGACTATGGCTACACCTTC. Together with reference TRBV2 and TRBJ1-2, the CDR3 gives the full variable domain: EPEVTQTPSHQVTQMGQEVILRCVPISNHLYFYWYRQILGQKVEFLVSFYNNEISEKSEIFDDQFSVERPDGSNFTLKIRSTKLEDSAMYFCASSEIWTEDYGYTFGSGTRLTVV.

The V gene is TRBV15, the J gene TRBJ1-4; D call uncertain. V was cut by 1 base and J by 8 bases, with 8 bases left in between. The CDR3 spans 13 residues. CDR1 LNHNV and CDR2 YYDKDF come from the germline V gene (reference sequence). The CDR3 sequence is CATSRVDGEKLFF. The DNA of the CDR3 is TGTGCCACCAGCAGAGTCGACGGGGAAAAACTGTTTTTT.

The chain recombines TRBV7-9 with TRBJ2-4; TRBD1 aligns across 8 bases. The CDR3 runs 13 residues. Germline loops: CDR1 SEHNR, CDR2 FQNEAQ (reference sequence). Trimming cost V 1 base and J 7 bases; bases outside gene matches: 0. The CDR3 DNA reads as TGTGCCAGCAGCTTAGGACAGGGGAACATTCAGTACTTC. The encoded protein is CASSLGQGNIQYF. The full variable domain, rest sourced from reference TRBV7-9 and TRBJ2-4, is DTGVSQNPRHKITKRGQNVTFRCDPISEHNRLYWYRQTLGQGPEFLTYFQNEAQLEKSRLLSDRFSAERPKGSFSTLEIQRTEQGDSAMYLCASSLGQGNIQYFGAGTRLSVL.

The chain joins TRBV24-1 to TRBJ1-5, with D possibly TRBD1 on 5 matching bases. The germline CDR1 and CDR2 sequences are KGHDR and SFDVKD. The CDR3 spans 16 residues. V gave up 3 bases and J gave up 0 bases, with 11 bases separating them. CDR3 protein: CATSDGARDSNQPQHF. The CDR3 bases are TGTGCCACCAGTGATGGGGCCAGGGATAGCAATCAGCCCCAGCATTTT.

The gene calls are TRBV5-1 and TRBJ1-1, with TRBD1 matching over 7 bases. Germline lookup yields CDR1 SGHRS and CDR2 YFSETQ. V shed 5 bases and J 0 bases; nucleotides not matched to a gene: 4. This CDR3 has 14 residues. CDR3 DNA: TGCGCCAGCAGTTCACAGGGGTTGAACACTGAAGCTTTCTTT. This translates into CASSSQGLNTEAFF. Combining the CDR3 with reference TRBV5-1 and TRBJ1-1 gives the whole variable domain KAGVTQTPRYLIKTRGQQVTLSCSPISGHRSVSWYQQTPGQGLQFLFEYFSETQRNKGNFPGRFSGRQFSNSRSEMNVSTLELGDSALYLCASSSQGLNTEAFFGQGTRLTVV.

The rearrangement uses TRBV30 and TRBJ1-6; D unresolved. The CDR3 length is 15 residues. The ends were cut back, 4 bases at V and 7 bases at J, with 17 bases in the middle. The germline V gene has CDR1 GTSNPN and CDR2 SVGIG (reference sequence). CDR3 protein: CAWTPGSFGNSPLHF. CDR3 DNA sequence: TGTGCCTGGACCCCTGGCAGTTTCGGGAATTCACCCCTCCACTTT.

V gene TRBV9 combines with J gene TRBJ2-5; D not certain. This CDR3 spans 17 amino acids. The V gene lost 0 bases and the J gene lost 4 bases, with 19 bases spanning the gap. Germline assignment: CDR1 SGDLS and CDR2 YYNGEE. The CDR3: CASSVGMRLSSRETQYF. In DNA, the CDR3 is TGTGCCAGCAGCGTAGGGATGAGGCTTTCAAGTAGAGAGACCCAGTACTTC. The whole variable domain, remainder taken from reference TRBV9 and TRBJ2-5, is DSGVTQTPKHLITATGQRVTLRCSPRSGDLSVYWYQQSLDQGLQFLIQYYNGEERAKGNILERFSAQQFPDLHSELNLSSLELGDSALYFCASSVGMRLSSRETQYFGPGTRLLVL.

The chain has TRBV28 and TRBJ2-4; maybe TRBD2 (6 bases). The CDR3 is 14 residues long. V lost 3 bases and J 7 bases, leaving 13 bases between the germline ends. The V gene's germline CDR1 is MDHEN and CDR2 SYDVKM. The CDR3 DNA reads as TGTGCCAGCAGTTTTTCGGGGGTCGCGAACATTCAGTACTTC. Its translation is CASSFSGVANIQYF.

Written as DNA, the CDR3 is TGTGCCAGCAGTGAACCCGGGGGGACTAATGAAAAACTGTTTTTT. Translating it yields CASSEPGGTNEKLFF. This chain links TRBV6-1 with TRBJ1-4, with TRBD1 as a possible D gene (5 bases). There are 15 residues in the CDR3. Germline-derived CDR1 and CDR2 are MNHNS and SASEGT. The V gene lost 2 bases and the J gene lost 2 bases, with 9 bases spanning the gap.

The V and J genes are TRBV7-8 and TRBJ2-7, with 12 positions matching TRBD2. Germline trimming cut 3 bases from V and 0 bases from J; bases unmatched to any gene: 15. The CDR3 sequence is 20 residues long. Germline V gives CDR1 SGHVS, CDR2 FQNEAQ. The CDR3 spells CASSFPEGLAGGKSSYEQYF. CDR3 nucleotides: TGTGCCAGCAGCTTTCCCGAGGGTCTAGCGGGGGGGAAGAGCTCCTACGAGCAGTACTTC. The entire variable domain, with the rest obtained from reference TRBV7-8 and TRBJ2-7, is as follows: GAGVSQSPRYKVAKRGQDVALRCDPISGHVSLFWYQQALGQGPEFLTYFQNEAQLDKSGLPSDRFFAERPEGSVSTLKIQRTQQEDSAVYLCASSFPEGLAGGKSSYEQYFGPGTRLTVT.

The J gene is TRBJ2-7, the V gene TRBV6-5; tentatively, D is TRBD2 (5 bases). The CDR3 sequence is 13 residues long. Germline V gene sequence: CDR1 MNHEY, CDR2 SVGAGI. Trimming left V 0 bases short and J 3 bases short, with 6 bases between. The CDR3 DNA reads as TGTGCCAGCAGTTACTCAGGGAGCTACGAGCAGTACTTC. Protein sequence: CASSYSGSYEQYF.

The chain couples TRBV7-3 to TRBJ2-1; maybe TRBD1 (5 bases). The CDR3 is 15 amino acids. The ends were cut back, 3 bases at V and 4 bases at J, with 13 bases in the middle. Germline V CDR1 and CDR2: SGHTA, FQGTGA. The CDR3 nucleotides read TGTGCCAGCAGCTTCGATTCCTCAGGGTACAATGAGCAGTTCTTC. Encoded protein: CASSFDSSGYNEQFF.

The chain recombines TRBV2 with TRBJ1-2, with a weak D call TRBD1 (6 bases). From germline, CDR1 is SNHLY and CDR2 FYNNEI. This CDR3 has 12 residues. Trimming took 6 bases from V and 4 from J, leaving 9 bases between them. CDR3 sequence: CASRQGSYGYTF. DNA of the CDR3: TGTGCCAGCAGACAGGGAAGCTATGGCTACACCTTC.

The V gene is TRBV6-5, the J gene TRBJ1-4; D not resolved. This CDR3 contains 13 residues. Germline assignment: CDR1 MNHEY and CDR2 SVGAGI. Trimming pared 4 bases from V and 6 bases from J, leaving 9 bases between. CDR3 nucleotides: TGTGCCAGCAGTTCCGGTCAGGATGAAAAACTGTTTTTT. Translating it yields CASSSGQDEKLFF.

This chain connects TRBV27 to TRBJ1-6; maybe TRBD1 (6 bases). Germline V lookup: CDR1 MNHEY, CDR2 SMNVEV (reference sequence). The CDR3 is made up of 14 amino acids. The V end was cut by 6 bases, the J end by 5 bases, with 11 bases between. The CDR3 sequence: CASRIQGNNSPLHF. CDR3 DNA sequence: TGTGCCAGCAGGATACAGGGAAATAATTCACCCCTCCACTTT.

V and J are TRBV11-3 and TRBJ1-1, with a weak D call TRBD1 (6 bases). This CDR3 region has 16 residues. Germline lookup yields CDR1 SGHNT and CDR2 YENEEA. Trimming removed 3 bases at V and 4 bases at J, with 18 bases between. In DNA form, the CDR3 reads TGTGCCAGCAGCTTGGGGCCCAGGGAAGGGGGCACTGAAGCTTTCTTT. This gives the protein CASSLGPREGGTEAFF.

The chain links TRBV2 to TRBJ1-1, with 7 nucleotides matching TRBD1. CDR3 length equals 13 residues. The junction had 10 bases not matched to a gene; V was cut back by 6 bases and J by 9 bases. Germline V gene data show CDR1 as SNHLY and CDR2 as FYNNEI. The CDR3 spells CASSADREQQAFF. The DNA for the CDR3 is TGTGCCAGCAGCGCTGACAGGGAACAACAAGCTTTCTTT.

The chain has TRBV5-1 and TRBJ2-3; TRBD1 matches at 10 bases. Germline V gene lookup returns CDR1 SGHRS and CDR2 YFSETQ. CDR3 length: 18 amino acids. The junction had 16 bases not matched to a gene; V was cut back by 4 bases and J by 5 bases. CDR3: CASSPRPTGGLSGDTQYF. CDR3 DNA: TGCGCCAGCAGCCCGAGGCCGACAGGGGGCTTATCGGGAGATACGCAGTATTTT.

The V call is TRBV11-1, the J call TRBJ2-2, with 10 bases lining up with TRBD2. V dropped 4 bases and J dropped 1; count of bases not matched to a gene: 3. The germline V gene encodes CDR1 SGHAT and CDR2 FQDESV (reference sequence). This CDR3 region has 16 residues. CDR3 nucleotide sequence: TGTGCCAGCAGCTCCAAGCGGGAGGGGAACACCGGGGAGCTGTTTTTT. This translates into CASSSKREGNTGELFF.

The V gene is TRBV28, the J gene TRBJ1-6; TRBD1 aligns across 9 bases. The CDR3 has 15 residues. CDR1 and CDR2 from the germline V gene are MDHEN and SYDVKM. After removal of 8 bases from V and 7 bases from J, the junction contained 9 bases not matched to a gene. The CDR3 sequence is CASLRGTGQNSPLHF. The DNA for the CDR3 is TGTGCCAGCTTAAGAGGGACAGGGCAGAATTCACCCCTCCACTTT.

This chain connects TRBV7-9 to TRBJ1-6, with 7 positions matching TRBD1. From germline, CDR1 is SEHNR and CDR2 FQNEAQ (reference sequence). The CDR3 is 15 amino acids. Unmatched junction bases numbered 9, after V lost 3 bases and J lost 10 bases. CDR3 protein: CASSFLQGNESPLHF. The CDR3 DNA is TGTGCCAGCAGCTTCCTACAGGGGAATGAGTCACCCCTCCACTTT. The whole variable domain, remainder taken from reference TRBV7-9 and TRBJ1-6, is DTGVSQNPRHKITKRGQNVTFRCDPISEHNRLYWYRQTLGQGPEFLTYFQNEAQLEKSRLLSDRFSAERPKGSFSTLEIQRTEQGDSAMYLCASSFLQGNESPLHFGNGTRLTVT.

V usage is TRBV27 and J usage is TRBJ1-2; possibly TRBD1 for D (5 bases). The germline V and J ends were trimmed by 5 bases and 5 bases, with 18 bases remaining between them. The CDR3 is made up of 15 amino acids. Per germline, CDR1 MNHEY and CDR2 SMNVEV (reference sequence). CDR3 coding DNA: TGTGCCAGCAGTCTCAGTTTGGCAGGGCGGTATGGCTACACCTTC. Protein product: CASSLSLAGRYGYTF.

This clone is a singleton in its sample. The CDR3 bases are TGTGCCAGCAGCTTAGGCCAGGGGGCAGCCTACGAGCAGTACTTC. Its translation is CASSLGQGAAYEQYF. The chain uses TRBV7-3 and TRBJ2-7; 8 nucleotides match TRBD1. This CDR3 is built from 15 residues. The germline CDR1 and CDR2 sequences are SGHTA and FQGTGA. V lost 2 bases to trimming and J lost 2 bases; unmatched junction nucleotides: 5.